The table lists the clone carrying this T cell receptor (beta chain) with a count of one. Its target is unknown. Time point defined: persistent/refractory GD, antithyroid drugs over 5 years with positive TRAb. From PBMCs, RNA was extracted and then used to make the TCR library. Investigators prepared the TCR beta libraries by applying iRepertoire HTBI primers and Arm-PCR of CDR3 regions. TCRdb re-called the multiplex PCR reads through MiXCR, storing one row per CDR3 protein. Counted here are 500,000 to 800,000 distinct CDR3 sequences, about 30% occurring once; the ten biggest clones make up 40% to 50%. This sample was included in a study of regulatory T cells in long-lasting Graves disease. Study-level results: Few sampled subjects may have lowered accuracy.

This material consisted of peripheral blood mononuclear cells (PBMCs), taken when the disease was refractory, from a patient treated with antithyroid drugs. This receptor was taken from a female donor with Graves disease.

Written as DNA, the CDR3 is TGTGCCAGCAGCGTAGAGGTATCCCCCTATGGCTACACCTTC. Residues: CASSVEVSPYGYTF. The genes are TRBV9 and TRBJ1-2; D is unresolved. The CDR3 totals 14 residues. CDR1 and CDR2 (germline): SGDLS, YYNGEE. Trimming shortened V by 0 bases and J by 4 bases, and 10 bases separated the two germline ends.